The 5 T cell receptor beta chains listed next were all sequenced from one sample in a study of blood T cell repertoires in COVID-19. The method was immunoSEQ multiplex PCR; TCRdb's version includes in-frame clones alone and lacks a portion of them. The sample consists of about 400,000 clones, 85% to 90% of them appearing once. Source material: PBMCs or T cells enriched from blood (not recorded which). The receptors here all came from a woman younger than 45 who had recovered from COVID-19.

The J gene is TRBJ2-7, the V gene TRBV29-1; D is perhaps TRBD2 (5 bases). Trimming left V 2 bases short and J 5 bases short, with 16 bases between. Germline V lookup: CDR1 SQVTM, CDR2 ANQGSEA. The CDR3 is 14 residues long. The CDR3 DNA reads as TGCAGCGTTGAATTCTCGGGAAGAGCCCACGAGCAGTACTTC. The encoded protein is CSVEFSGRAHEQYF.

The CDR3 protein is CASSYSRGARGYTF. CDR3 nucleotides: TGTGCCAGCAGTTACTCCCGGGGGGCTCGTGGCTACACCTTC. The chain carries TRBV6-5 and TRBJ1-2; D is possibly TRBD1 (6 bases). With 0 bases removed from V and 7 bases from J, the gap between germline ends came to 12 bases. Per the germline V gene, CDR1 is MNHEY and CDR2 is SVGAGI. The CDR3 has 14 amino acids.

The CDR3 protein is CASSEELRLNQPQHF. CDR3 bases: TGTGCCAGCAGTGAAGAATTACGGTTAAATCAGCCCCAGCATTTT. The chain is built from TRBV6-1 and TRBJ1-5; D ambiguous. Trimming removed 1 base at V and 4 bases at J, with 11 bases between. CDR1 and CDR2 from the germline V gene are MNHNS and SASEGT. There are 15 residues in the CDR3.

This rearrangement joins TRBV21-1 to TRBJ1-1; the DNA was not compared with TRBD1, the D call given in the table. TRBV21-1 is reported as a pseudogene. The CDR3 loop spans 19 amino acids. CDR3: CASRPRDRMHNGPRRVAFF. The CDR3 DNA reads as TGTGCCAGCAGACCCCGGGACAGAATGCACAACGGACCGCGAAGGGTTGCTTTCTTT.

This rearrangement joins TRBV18 to TRBJ1-3, with D perhaps matching TRBD1 (6 bases). CDR3 length: 15 residues. Germline loops: CDR1 KGHSH, CDR2 LQKENI. V lost 6 bases, J lost 1 base, and 13 bases lay in between. The CDR3 loop reads CASSPTRGSGNTIYF. In DNA form, the CDR3 reads TGTGCCAGCTCCCCGACCAGGGGATCTGGAAACACCATATATTTT.